Following are 21 T cell receptor beta chains from one sample sequenced in a study of OX40 agonist ivuxolimab in advanced cancers. The library came from the immunoSEQ multiplex PCR assay. In TCRdb, the immuneACCESS table is reduced to in-frame sequences with V and J assigned. These tables do not hold every clone; where another copy was compared, an unresolved V gene accounts for under half, and the others remain unexplained. Counted in this sample were fewer than 50,000 clones; around four fifths of them appeared once. 2.6% of the sample is held by the ten biggest clonotypes. Sequencing used CD4+ or CD8+ T cells sorted from blood, obtained in a trial of the OX40 agonist ivuxolimab. These receptors all stem from an adult with an advanced solid tumor such as melanoma, head and neck, liver or kidney cancer.

This rearrangement joins TRBV5-3 to TRBJ1-1; TRBD1 agrees at 9 bases. TRBV5-3 is an ORF, and what it does is uncertain. V was pared by 1 base and J by 0 bases, with 22 bases of the junction left unmatched. The CDR3 totals 22 residues. The CDR3 region is CARSLLALSAGQGEVMNTEAFF. DNA for the CDR3: TGTGCCAGAAGCTTGTTGGCACTTTCGGCGGGACAGGGAGAAGTCATGAACACTGAAGCTTTCTTT.

The chain carries TRBV11-2 and TRBJ1-1, with 10 bases identical to TRBD1. Germline CDR1 and CDR2: SGHAT and FQNNGV. This CDR3 spans 16 amino acids. Trimming removed 3 bases from V and 3 bases from J; junction bases left unmatched: 7. CDR3 bases: TGTGCCAGCAGCTTTCCCGGGACAGGGGTGGACACTGAAGCTTTCTTT. This gives the protein CASSFPGTGVDTEAFF.

The rearrangement joins TRBV10-2 to TRBJ1-3, with a tentative D call TRBD1 (5 bases). From germline, CDR1 is WSHSY and CDR2 SAAADI. Trimming removed 7 bases from V and 4 bases from J, with 14 bases in between. This CDR3 spans 14 amino acids. CDR3 amino acids: CASMGGLTGNTIYF. The CDR3 DNA follows: TGCGCCAGCATGGGGGGTCTTACAGGAAACACCATATATTTT.

The chain is built from TRBV14 and TRBJ1-1, with a weak D call TRBD1 (5 bases). Trimming removed 4 bases at V and 5 bases at J, with 14 bases between. The CDR3 loop spans 14 amino acids. Germline loops: CDR1 SGHDN, CDR2 FVKESK. The CDR3 coding sequence is TGTGCCAGCAGCCCCGTCGCAGGGAAAACTGAAGCTTTCTTT. Its protein is CASSPVAGKTEAFF.

J is TRBJ2-7 and V is TRBV6-6, with 9 bases matching TRBD1. CDR3 length: 12 amino acids. The V and J ends lost 5 bases and 9 bases, in that order; junction bases with no gene match: 5. Germline CDR1 is MNHNY and CDR2 is SVGAGI (reference sequence). DNA of the CDR3: TGTGCCAGCAGTGACCGGGACAGGGCGCAGTACGTC. The encoded protein is CASSDRDRAQYV.

The rearrangement uses TRBV9 and TRBJ2-3; 7 bases align to TRBD2. The CDR3 consists of 17 residues. Germline V gene data show CDR1 as SGDLS and CDR2 as YYNGEE. V shed 4 bases and J 3 bases; nucleotides not matched to a gene: 14. CDR3 sequence reads: CASSRTPPGGSTDTQYF. The CDR3, as DNA: TGTGCCAGCAGCCGTACGCCGCCCGGCGGGAGTACAGATACGCAGTATTTT. The variable domain in full, completed from reference TRBV9 and TRBJ2-3, reads DSGVTQTPKHLITATGQRVTLRCSPRSGDLSVYWYQQSLDQGLQFLIQYYNGEERAKGNILERFSAQQFPDLHSELNLSSLELGDSALYFCASSRTPPGGSTDTQYFGPGTRLTVL.

The rearrangement joins TRBV4-1 to TRBJ2-2, with TRBD2 identical over 11 bases. The CDR3 extends over 19 amino acids. V gave up 3 bases and J gave up 3 bases; unmatched junction bases: 12. The germline gives CDR1 MGHRA, CDR2 YSYEKL. CDR3 sequence reads: CASSQSTSGTGRDTGELFF. In nucleotides, the CDR3 is TGCGCCAGCAGCCAGTCGACTAGCGGGACGGGGAGAGACACCGGGGAGCTGTTTTTT.

This chain links TRBV10-3 with TRBJ1-2; 8 bases fit TRBD1. The CDR3 loop spans 15 amino acids. The V and J ends lost 6 bases and 2 bases, in that order; junction bases with no gene match: 8. Germline values: CDR1 ENHRY, CDR2 SYGVKD. The CDR3 loop is CAISLQGAANYGYTF. The CDR3, as DNA: TGTGCCATCAGCCTCCAGGGGGCAGCGAACTATGGCTACACCTTC.

This chain joins TRBV7-6 and TRBJ2-5, with D uncertain. With 0 bases removed from V and 5 bases from J, the gap between germline ends came to 7 bases. Germline-derived CDR1 and CDR2 are SGHVS and FNYEAQ. This CDR3 contains 13 residues. The CDR3 region is CASSLAKFETQYF. The CDR3 DNA sequence: TGTGCCAGCAGCTTAGCGAAGTTCGAGACCCAGTACTTC.

This sequence joins TRBV19 and TRBJ1-5; D is perhaps TRBD1 (6 bases). Germline CDR1 LNHDA, CDR2 SQIVND (reference sequence). Trimming stripped 0 bases from V and 1 base from J, with 16 bases between. CDR3 length equals 18 residues. CDR3 loop: CASSIDRAGGLSNQPQHF. The CDR3 region has the DNA TGTGCCAGTAGTATAGATCGGGCGGGGGGCCTCAGCAATCAGCCCCAGCATTTT.

This chain joins TRBV2 and TRBJ1-5, with D unclear. The CDR3 length is 12 residues. Looked up from germline, CDR1 is SNHLY and CDR2 is FYNNEI. Trimming took 5 bases from V and 0 from J, leaving 2 bases between them. CDR3 region: CASSFSNQPQHF. In DNA form, the CDR3 reads TGTGCCAGCAGTTTTAGCAATCAGCCCCAGCATTTT.

CDR3 DNA: TGTGCCAGCTCACCAACTGGGGCCAACGTCCTGACTTTC. Translating it yields CASSPTGANVLTF. The chain combines TRBV18 with TRBJ2-6; D gene ambiguous. Germline V gene lookup returns CDR1 KGHSH and CDR2 LQKENI. The V end was cut by 2 bases, the J end by 2 bases, with 1 base between. The length of the CDR3 is 13 residues.

The chain joins TRBV5-4 to TRBJ1-5; no firm D call. Per the germline V gene, CDR1 is SGHNT and CDR2 is YYREEE (reference sequence). CDR3 length: 15 amino acids. V was pared by 4 bases and J by 5 bases, with 16 bases between. CDR3 loop: CASSQGFGDYQPQHF. The CDR3 DNA follows: TGTGCCAGCAGCCAAGGCTTCGGGGATTATCAGCCCCAGCATTTT.

The genes are TRBV7-2 and TRBJ2-7; possibly TRBD1 for D (6 bases). Trimming took 6 bases from V and 3 from J, leaving 18 bases between them. The germline V gene encodes CDR1 SGHTA and CDR2 FQGNSA. The CDR3 runs 15 residues. In DNA, the CDR3 is TGTGCCAGCAGTCGGGACATGGGGCGAGTCTACGAGCAGTACTTC. Translated: CASSRDMGRVYEQYF.

This sequence joins TRBV7-3 and TRBJ2-5; TRBD1 agrees at 9 bases. CDR1 is SGHTA and CDR2 is FQGTGA in the germline V gene. With V trimmed by 5 bases and J by 1 base, 5 bases remained unmatched. This CDR3 spans 15 amino acids. The chain's CDR3 is CASSPDRGRQETQYF. The CDR3 nucleotides read TGTGCCAGCAGCCCGGACAGGGGTCGCCAAGAGACCCAGTACTTC. Full variable domain (missing parts from reference TRBV7-3 and TRBJ2-5): GAGVSQTPSNKVTEKGKYVELRCDPISGHTALYWYRQSLGQGPEFLIYFQGTGAADDSGLPNDRFFAVRPEGSVSTLKIQRTERGDSAVYLCASSPDRGRQETQYFGPGTRLLVL.

V gene TRBV11-1 combines with J gene TRBJ2-2; no reliable D call. V lost 5 bases and J lost 4, with 20 bases in between. The germline V gene has CDR1 SGHAT and CDR2 FQDESV (reference sequence). This CDR3 comprises 17 residues. The CDR3 sequence: CASSVPATSAFTGELFF. CDR3 nucleotides: TGTGCCAGCAGCGTTCCCGCTACCAGCGCATTCACCGGGGAGCTGTTTTTT.

This clone was picked up a small number of times. The chain combines TRBV5-1 with TRBJ1-5, with 12 nucleotides matching TRBD1. V was pared by 2 bases and J by 11 bases, with 17 bases of the junction left unmatched. The CDR3 is made up of 18 amino acids. The germline gives CDR1 SGHRS, CDR2 YFSETQ. The CDR3 DNA reads TGCGCCAGCAGCTTTTGGGACCTTGGGACAGGGGGCGAGAGGTCCCAGCATTTT. Residues: CASSFWDLGTGGERSQHF.

CDR3 nucleotides: TGTGCCAGCAGCAGAACAGGAGGCAATCAGCCCCAGCATTTT. Encoded protein: CASSRTGGNQPQHF. The genes are TRBV27 and TRBJ1-5, with a weak D call TRBD1 (5 bases). The CDR3 consists of 14 residues. The V and J ends lost 6 bases and 2 bases respectively, with 11 bases between them. Germline V CDR1 and CDR2: MNHEY, SMNVEV (reference sequence).

About this clone itself: At one boundary the junction diverges from the germline segment, which might be a read error. This chain links TRBV11-2 with TRBJ2-1; 8 positions match TRBD1. This CDR3 is 15 amino acids long. The germline CDR1 and CDR2 sequences are SGHAT and FQNNGV. The CDR3 DNA follows: TGTGCCAGCACCTTACTCCAGGGGGCCTTAAATGAGCAGTTCTTC. It specifies CASTLLQGALNEQFF.

This clone was found once. The chain couples TRBV7-9 to TRBJ2-7; 7 nucleotides align to TRBD2. The germline V gene encodes CDR1 SEHNR and CDR2 FQNEAQ (reference sequence). V lost 1 base, J lost 3 bases, and 6 bases stayed unmatched. The CDR3 has 15 residues. The CDR3: CASSLVVGGSYEQYF. CDR3 nucleotide sequence: TGTGCCAGCAGCTTAGTTGTGGGGGGGAGCTACGAGCAGTACTTC.

The rearrangement links TRBV4-2 to TRBJ2-3; D unclear. This CDR3 has 14 residues. Trimming removed 3 bases from V and 5 bases from J, with 12 bases in between. CDR1 and CDR2 (germline): LGHNA, YNFKEQ. The CDR3 DNA sequence: TGTGCCAGCAGCCAGGAAGAGCACGGAGATACGCAGTATTTT. This sequence encodes CASSQEEHGDTQYF.